The 8 T cell receptor beta chains given below trace back to one sample, sequenced in a study of cytomegalovirus exposure and HLA in healthy donors. Use of 60 Vbeta and 13 Jbeta primers characterized the PCR. The table came from immunoSEQ multiplex PCR; TCRdb's copy has only in-frame clones and leaves some out. In the table there are about 98,000 clones, around 70% of which are singletons. Sequenced: PBMCs. The receptors derive from a man aged 45 to 65 in good health and CMV-seronegative.

This chain connects TRBV7-9 to TRBJ1-3; D is unclear. The V gene's germline CDR1 is SEHNR and CDR2 FQNEAQ (reference sequence). This CDR3 spans 12 amino acids. V shed 5 bases and J shed 3 bases, with 5 bases lying between them. The CDR3 nucleotides are TGTGCCAGCAGCCCCGTTGGAAACACCATATATTTT. Translating it yields CASSPVGNTIYF.

The chain uses TRBV19 and TRBJ1-5; possibly TRBD1 for D (5 bases). Germline V CDR1 and CDR2: LNHDA, SQIVND (reference sequence). The CDR3 runs to 17 residues. Trimming removed 4 bases from V and 6 bases from J, with 22 bases in between. As DNA, the CDR3 is TGTGCCAGTAGTACCCCGGGGGGAAAATTCTATGGTCAGCCCCAGCATTTT. As protein: CASSTPGGKFYGQPQHF.

The chain combines TRBV19 with TRBJ1-5; no clear D gene. This CDR3 region has 13 residues. The germline CDR1 and CDR2 sequences are LNHDA and SQIVND (reference sequence). V lost 6 bases and J 4 bases, leaving 10 bases between the germline ends. The CDR3 nucleotides read TGTGCCAGTAGCCCCTCCCTAAATCAGCCCCAGCATTTT. It yields the protein CASSPSLNQPQHF.

The V call is TRBV9, the J call TRBJ2-2; tentatively, D is TRBD1 (6 bases). This CDR3 contains 16 residues. The germline V gene encodes CDR1 SGDLS and CDR2 YYNGEE. The V gene lost 0 bases and the J gene lost 1 base, with 10 bases spanning the gap. The CDR3 region has the DNA TGTGCCAGCAGCGTAGGAAGGACAGAGAACACCGGGGAGCTGTTTTTT. The encoded protein is CASSVGRTENTGELFF.

The chain employs TRBV7-2 and TRBJ1-2; 7 nucleotides agree with TRBD1. Germline lookup yields CDR1 SGHTA and CDR2 FQGNSA. The CDR3 loop spans 15 amino acids. V was clipped by 5 bases and J by 8 bases; unmatched bases: 14. Here the CDR3 DNA reads TGTGCCAGCAGCCCCGAAGAGGGGGCAGTTTGGGGCTACACCTTC. Residues: CASSPEEGAVWGYTF. The whole variable domain, remainder taken from reference TRBV7-2 and TRBJ1-2, is GAGVSQSPSNKVTEKGKDVELRCDPISGHTALYWYRQSLGQGLEFLIYFQGNSAPDKSGLPSDRFSAERTGGSVSTLTIQRTQQEDSAVYLCASSPEEGAVWGYTFGSGTRLTVV.

This clone was recorded a few times. The gene calls are TRBV28 and TRBJ1-2; TRBD1 agrees at 8 bases. Germline V gene data show CDR1 as MDHEN and CDR2 as SYDVKM. The V gene end was trimmed by 5 bases and the J gene end by 7 bases; junction bases not matched to a gene: 0. CDR3 length: 11 residues. This CDR3 reads CASSDRGGYTF. The CDR3 nucleotides are TGTGCCAGCAGTGACAGGGGTGGCTACACCTTC.

The rearrangement links TRBV28 to TRBJ2-1; the D gene is possibly TRBD2 (6 bases). CDR1 and CDR2 from the germline V gene are MDHEN and SYDVKM. Trimming took 3 bases from V and 2 from J, leaving 11 bases between them. The CDR3 covers 15 residues. The CDR3 spells CASSFGTYTYNEQFF. The DNA for the CDR3 is TGTGCCAGCAGTTTCGGGACTTATACCTACAATGAGCAGTTCTTC.

The rearrangement links TRBV7-8 to TRBJ1-3; 10 bases agree with TRBD1. Germline CDR1 is SGHVS and CDR2 is FQNEAQ. The length of the CDR3 is 14 residues. The ends lost 5 bases at V and 7 bases at J; junction bases unmatched: 5. CDR3 sequence (DNA): TGTGCCAGCAGCAGAGACAGGGGGCTGAACACCATATATTTT. It codes for CASSRDRGLNTIYF.